The 26 T cell receptor beta chains reported below all come from one sample, sequenced in a study of PD-1 blockade in classical Hodgkin lymphoma. Produced via immunoSEQ multiplex PCR; TCRdb's table is partial and in-frame only. Of approximately 36,000 clones in the sample, around 70% were seen once. Every patient was affected by relapse after autologous stem cell transplantation, while exposure to brentuximab vedotin was not uniform. The source was peripheral blood mononuclear cells (PBMCs), collected before the second cycle of nivolumab. These receptors came from a human donor with classical Hodgkin lymphoma.

The rearrangement joins TRBV11-2 to TRBJ1-1, with 7 bases matching TRBD1. Germline V gene sequence: CDR1 SGHAT, CDR2 FQNNGV. V was clipped by 5 bases and J by 0 bases; unmatched bases: 6. This CDR3 region has 15 residues. The DNA of the CDR3 is TGTGCCAGCAGCGCGACAGGGATTATGAACACTGAAGCTTTCTTT. Amino acid sequence: CASSATGIMNTEAFF.

J is TRBJ2-2 and V is TRBV11-2; D is possibly TRBD2 (6 bases). V shed 7 bases and J shed 1 base, with 16 bases lying between them. Germline lookup yields CDR1 SGHAT and CDR2 FQNNGV. CDR3 length equals 16 residues. Here the CDR3 reads CASTGHGTLNTGELFF. The DNA of the CDR3 is TGTGCCAGCACCGGTCACGGGACTCTGAACACCGGGGAGCTGTTTTTT.

The DNA of the CDR3 is TGTGCCAGCAGCTTAGTCACCCGGACTAGCGGCGTAAATGAGCAGTTCTTC. Residues: CASSLVTRTSGVNEQFF. The chain couples TRBV7-8 to TRBJ2-1; 10 bases are shared with TRBD2. This CDR3 is 17 amino acids long. Trimming removed 1 base from V and 7 bases from J; junction bases left unmatched: 10. The germline V gene encodes CDR1 SGHVS and CDR2 FQNEAQ.

This chain links TRBV7-9 with TRBJ2-7; D possibly corresponds to TRBD2 (5 bases). CDR3 length equals 13 residues. Trimming shortened V by 0 bases and J by 3 bases, and 6 bases separated the two germline ends. The germline V gene encodes CDR1 SEHNR and CDR2 FQNEAQ (reference sequence). CDR3 bases: TGTGCCAGCAGCTTAGCAGGGAGCTACGAGCAGTACTTC. Translation: CASSLAGSYEQYF.

The chain employs TRBV28 and TRBJ2-7, with D tentatively TRBD1 (5 bases). Trimming took off 9 bases at V and 4 bases at J, with 7 bases between the two ends. The CDR3 is 10 residues long. Germline assignment: CDR1 MDHEN and CDR2 SYDVKM. Here the CDR3 DNA reads TGTGCCAGGACAGTTTACGAGCAGTACTTC. This codes for CARTVYEQYF.

The genes are TRBV5-8 and TRBJ2-6; D not resolved. The CDR3 length is 15 residues. CDR1 is SGHTS, CDR2 YDEGEE, per germline. Between the trimmed V and J ends, which lost 1 base and 3 bases, there was a span of 8 bases. The CDR3 DNA is TGTGCCAGCAGCTTGTTAGGCGTTGGGGCCAACGTCCTGACTTTC. Its translation is CASSLLGVGANVLTF. Drawing the rest from reference TRBV5-8 and TRBJ2-6, the complete variable domain is EAGVTQSPTHLIKTRGQQATLRCSPISGHTSVYWYQQALGLGLQFLLWYDEGEERNRGNFPPRFSGRQFPNYSSELNVNALELEDSALYLCASSLLGVGANVLTFGAGSRLTVL.

J is TRBJ2-2 and V is TRBV7-2; tentatively, D is TRBD2 (7 bases). The germline V gene has CDR1 SGHTA and CDR2 FQGNSA. The CDR3 sequence is 14 residues long. V shed 2 bases and J shed 6 bases, with 10 bases lying between them. The CDR3 DNA sequence: TGTGCCAGCAGCTTACTAGGGGGGGCCGGGGAGCTGTTTTTT. It codes for CASSLLGGAGELFF.

The chain employs TRBV7-3 and TRBJ1-1; D call uncertain. Trimming stripped 5 bases from V and 0 bases from J, with 7 bases between. Germline assignment: CDR1 SGHTA and CDR2 FQGTGA. CDR3 length equals 13 residues. For the CDR3, the DNA is TGTGCCAGCAGCCAAACGGTGAACACTGAAGCTTTCTTT. This sequence encodes CASSQTVNTEAFF.

The rearrangement links TRBV7-2 to TRBJ1-2; 7 nucleotides line up with TRBD1. The CDR3 spans 14 residues. Per the germline V gene, CDR1 is SGHTA and CDR2 is FQGNSA. V lost 2 bases to trimming and J lost 4 bases; unmatched junction nucleotides: 4. The CDR3 region is CASSLTGQSYGYTF. DNA for the CDR3: TGTGCCAGCAGCTTAACGGGACAGAGCTATGGCTACACCTTC. Variable domain in full (rest from reference TRBV7-2 and TRBJ1-2): GAGVSQSPSNKVTEKGKDVELRCDPISGHTALYWYRQSLGQGLEFLIYFQGNSAPDKSGLPSDRFSAERTGGSVSTLTIQRTQQEDSAVYLCASSLTGQSYGYTFGSGTRLTVV.

This sequence joins TRBV5-1 and TRBJ2-3, with TRBD2 matching over 8 bases. The CDR3 spans 15 residues. Germline V lookup: CDR1 SGHRS, CDR2 YFSETQ. J was trimmed by 5 bases and V by 4 bases; bases with no gene match: 9. For the CDR3, the DNA is TGCGCCAGCAGCACCGGGACTAGAAGTATAGATACGCAGTATTTT. Its translation is CASSTGTRSIDTQYF.

The table lists this clone with a count of one. V usage is TRBV10-3 and J usage is TRBJ2-1; 10 bases map to TRBD2. The CDR3 has 16 amino acids. The germline CDR1 and CDR2 sequences are ENHRY and SYGVKD. V lost 10 bases to trimming and J lost 4 bases; unmatched junction nucleotides: 13. CDR3 protein: CATTKAGGPGYNEQFF. CDR3 DNA: TGTGCCACGACGAAAGCGGGAGGGCCCGGTTACAATGAGCAGTTCTTC.

The V and J genes are TRBV7-2 and TRBJ2-7; a weak D match, TRBD2 (6 bases). CDR1 and CDR2 (germline): SGHTA, FQGNSA. CDR3 length: 14 amino acids. Trimming shortened V by 1 base and J by 2 bases, and 9 bases separated the two germline ends. CDR3 nucleotide sequence: TGTGCCAGCAGCTTAGGAGGGAGGACCTACGAGCAGTACTTC. It encodes CASSLGGRTYEQYF.

V usage is TRBV5-5 and J usage is TRBJ1-5, with TRBD1 as a possible D gene (6 bases). This CDR3 is 14 amino acids long. V was trimmed by 4 bases and J by 4 bases, leaving 12 bases between them. The V gene's germline CDR1 is SGHKS and CDR2 YYEKEE (reference sequence). CDR3 residues: CASSQTGVNQPQHF. As DNA, the CDR3 is TGTGCCAGCAGCCAGACAGGAGTAAATCAGCCCCAGCATTTT.

The chain has TRBV5-8 and TRBJ1-1; no firm D call. Germline values: CDR1 SGHTS, CDR2 YDEGEE. Trimming took off 0 bases at V and 6 bases at J, with 9 bases between the two ends. The CDR3 loop spans 13 amino acids. Here the CDR3 reads CASSLVGIPEAFF. The DNA of the CDR3 is TGTGCCAGCAGCTTGGTAGGGATTCCTGAAGCTTTCTTT.

The V call is TRBV27, the J call TRBJ1-2, with D maybe TRBD1 (5 bases). The germline gives CDR1 MNHEY, CDR2 SMNVEV (reference sequence). V was cut by 6 bases and J by 4 bases, with 15 bases left in between. The CDR3 totals 14 residues. The CDR3 protein is CASRRMTEFYGYTF. In DNA form, the CDR3 reads TGTGCCAGCAGGCGGATGACAGAATTCTATGGCTACACCTTC.

By frequency in the sample, this clone is medium-sized (0.01 to 0.1%). The V gene is TRBV6-6, the J gene TRBJ2-7, with D possibly being TRBD1 (5 bases). With 5 bases removed from V and 3 bases from J, the gap between germline ends came to 17 bases. The CDR3 length is 15 residues. The V gene's germline CDR1 is MNHNY and CDR2 SVGAGI (reference sequence). CDR3 nucleotides: TGTGCCAGCAGTCCTTCCGACAGTTCGTTCTACGAGCAGTACTTC. This sequence encodes CASSPSDSSFYEQYF.

V is TRBV5-4 and J is TRBJ2-1; D is undetermined. V was pared by 9 bases and J by 3 bases, with 13 bases between. The CDR3 runs to 13 residues. CDR1 and CDR2 (germline): SGHNT, YYREEE (reference sequence). CDR3 DNA: TGTGCCATAAAAGGAACTATCTACAATGAGCAGTTCTTC. This codes for CAIKGTIYNEQFF. Looking up the rest from reference TRBV5-4 and TRBJ2-1 gives the full variable domain: ETGVTQSPTHLIKTRGQQVTLRCSSQSGHNTVSWYQQALGQGPQFIFQYYREEENGRGNFPPRFSGLQFPNYSSELNVNALELDDSALYLCAIKGTIYNEQFFGPGTRLTVL.

The chain uses TRBV5-1 and TRBJ1-4; the match to TRBD1 covers 8 bases. The V gene end was trimmed by 4 bases and the J gene end by 5 bases; junction bases not matched to a gene: 7. The CDR3 has 15 amino acids. Germline CDR1 and CDR2: SGHRS and YFSETQ. The CDR3 nucleotides read TGCGCCAGCAGCGGACAGGGTTCGGGAAATGAAAAACTGTTTTTT. Protein product: CASSGQGSGNEKLFF.

The rearrangement joins TRBV19 to TRBJ1-6; D is possibly TRBD1 (5 bases). The V gene's germline CDR1 is LNHDA and CDR2 SQIVND (reference sequence). Trimming pared 3 bases from V and 9 bases from J, leaving 12 bases between. This CDR3 spans 14 amino acids. Written as DNA, the CDR3 is TGTGCCAGTAGTATGGGGCCGAGCGGTTCACCCCTCCACTTT. Amino acids: CASSMGPSGSPLHF. Full variable domain (remainder filled in from reference TRBV19 and TRBJ1-6): DGGITQSPKYLFRKEGQNVTLSCEQNLNHDAMYWYRQDPGQGLRLIYYSQIVNDFQKGDIAEGYSVSREKKESFPLTVTSAQKNPTAFYLCASSMGPSGSPLHFGNGTRLTVT.

The chain joins TRBV5-1 to TRBJ2-1; the match to TRBD1 covers 7 bases. CDR1 SGHRS and CDR2 YFSETQ come from the germline V gene. This CDR3 contains 16 residues. The V and J ends lost 1 base and 9 bases, in that order; junction bases with no gene match: 13. The CDR3 sequence: CASSLRGDRVIREQFF. The CDR3 region has the DNA TGCGCCAGCAGCTTGCGGGGTGACAGGGTGATACGTGAGCAGTTCTTC.

The rearrangement links TRBV7-3 to TRBJ2-7; D perhaps matches TRBD2 (6 bases). This CDR3 has 13 residues. The V end was cut by 5 bases, the J end by 3 bases, with 11 bases between. Germline V gene data show CDR1 as SGHTA and CDR2 as FQGTGA. CDR3 amino acids: CASSPSGDYEQYF. The DNA for the CDR3 is TGTGCCAGCAGCCCGTCGGGGGACTACGAGCAGTACTTC.

The gene calls are TRBV5-1 and TRBJ2-2; TRBD2 is a possible D gene (5 bases). CDR1 is SGHRS, CDR2 YFSETQ, per germline. V was shortened by 1 base and J by 2 bases, with 12 bases between the two germline ends. This CDR3 is built from 16 residues. In DNA, the CDR3 is TGCGCCAGCAGCTTGAGAGCGGAGACAAACACCGGGGAGCTGTTTTTT. Its protein is CASSLRAETNTGELFF.

This clone was seen a few times. The V call is TRBV28, the J call TRBJ2-7; 11 bases are shared with TRBD2. Germline V gene data show CDR1 as MDHEN and CDR2 as SYDVKM. The CDR3 consists of 17 residues. Trimming took 5 bases from V and 2 from J; bases not matched to a gene: 11. The CDR3 DNA sequence: TGTGCCAGCAGTGCAACCCCGGGACTAGCGGCAACCTACGAGCAGTACTTC. Translation gives CASSATPGLAATYEQYF.

This chain links TRBV12-2 with TRBJ2-7; the table assigns TRBD1, which was not confirmed against the DNA. TRBV12-2 is a listed pseudogene. The CDR3 has 15 residues. The CDR3 nucleotides read TGTGCAAGTCGCTTGGTGGAACAGGCTCCCTACGAGCAGTACTTC. Amino acid sequence: CASRLVEQAPYEQYF.

This clone showed up just once. This chain joins TRBV27 and TRBJ1-6; 11 bases are shared with TRBD1. The V gene's germline CDR1 is MNHEY and CDR2 SMNVEV (reference sequence). The J segment lost 9 bases and the V segment lost 3 bases, leaving 4 bases of the junction unmatched. The CDR3 length is 15 residues. For the CDR3, the DNA is TGTGCCAGCAGTTTTTCCGGGACAGGGGGTTCACCCCTCCACTTT. This codes for CASSFSGTGGSPLHF.

The CDR3 DNA reads TGTGCCAGCAGTCCAGACGGTGGCAACTATGGCTACACCTTC. It translates to CASSPDGGNYGYTF. The V call is TRBV25-1, the J call TRBJ1-2, with D unclear. V was shortened by 5 bases and J by 2 bases, with 12 bases between the two germline ends. The germline gives CDR1 MGHDK, CDR2 SYGVNS. This CDR3 has 14 residues.